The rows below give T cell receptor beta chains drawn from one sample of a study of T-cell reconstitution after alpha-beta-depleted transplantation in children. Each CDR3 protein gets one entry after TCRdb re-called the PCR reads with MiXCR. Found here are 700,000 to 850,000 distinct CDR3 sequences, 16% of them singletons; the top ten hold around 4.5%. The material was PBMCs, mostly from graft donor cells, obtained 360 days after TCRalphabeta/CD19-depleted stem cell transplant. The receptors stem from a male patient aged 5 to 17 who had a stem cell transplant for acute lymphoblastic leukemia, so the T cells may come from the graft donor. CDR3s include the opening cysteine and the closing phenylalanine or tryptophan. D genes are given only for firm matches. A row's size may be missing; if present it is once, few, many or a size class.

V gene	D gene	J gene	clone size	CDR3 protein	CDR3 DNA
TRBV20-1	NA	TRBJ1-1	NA	CSAKVRMNTEAFF	TGCAGTGCTAAAGTTAGGATGAACACTGAAGCTTTCTTT
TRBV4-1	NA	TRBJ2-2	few	CASSPQGLLAGELFF	TGCGCCAGCAGCCCCCAGGGCCTCCTCGCCGGGGAGCTGTTTTTT
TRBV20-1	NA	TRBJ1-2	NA	CSAWEGYGYTF	TGCAGTGCATGGGAGGGCTATGGCTACACCTTC
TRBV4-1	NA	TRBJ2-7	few	CASQKYAGAYEQYF	TGCGCCAGCCAAAAGTACGCAGGAGCCTACGAGCAGTACTTC
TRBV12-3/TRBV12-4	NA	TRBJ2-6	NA	CASSSLGRSSGANVLTF	TGTGCCAGCAGTTCCTTAGGGAGGAGCTCTGGGGCCAACGTCCTGACTTTC
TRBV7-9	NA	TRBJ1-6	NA	CASSFGGGSPLHF	TGTGCCAGCAGCTTCGGGGGAGGTTCACCCCTCCACTTT
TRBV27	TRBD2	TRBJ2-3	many	CASSLRASGNADTQYF	TGTGCCAGCAGTTTACGGGCTAGCGGGAATGCAGATACGCAGTATTTT
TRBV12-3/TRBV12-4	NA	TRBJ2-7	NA	CASQDSFQNEQYF	TGTGCCAGCCAAGACAGCTTTCAAAACGAGCAGTACTTC
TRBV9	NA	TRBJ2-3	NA	CASSVATAGSPTDTQYF	TGTGCCAGCAGCGTAGCTACGGCGGGAAGCCCCACAGATACGCAGTATTTT
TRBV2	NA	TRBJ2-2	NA	CASSEFADGELFF	TGTGCCAGCAGTGAATTTGCGGACGGGGAGCTGTTTTTT